This T cell receptor (beta chain) was captured in a study of control samples from healthy donors and cancer patients. TCRdb's copy holds only in-frame clones and misses some; the assay was immunoSEQ multiplex PCR. This sample carries fewer than 200,000 clones, approximately 92% of them seen once, and the ten largest clones take 1.1% to 1.5%. This clone occurred once. Germline V gene lookup returns CDR1 LGHDT and CDR2 YNNKEL (reference sequence). Trimming cost V 1 base and J 9 bases, with 13 bases left between them. This CDR3 has 14 residues. This chain links TRBV3-1 (or the pseudogene TRBV3-2) with TRBJ2-1; weak D call: TRBD2 (6 bases). The specimen sequenced was blood. This TCR was sampled from a young man in good health. The CDR3 DNA is TGTGCCAGCAGCCAAGTGGAGGGGCTGGGTGAGCAGTTCTTC. As protein: CASSQVEGLGEQFF.